This T cell receptor beta chain is drawn from a study of blood T cells in healthy people across ages. A second PCR of about 6 to 12 cycles used a sample-barcoded 5' primer and a J-beta primer mix. TCRdb recomputed calls from the 5' RACE reads with MiXCR, one row per CDR3 protein. Of around 1.7 million distinct CDR3 sequences listed, about 30% are singletons. Study-wide results and limits: Naive CD4+ cells and diversity were both higher in long-lived donors than in aged donors.

This clonotype was seen ten or more times. What it recognizes is unknown. CDR3 size: 14 residues. V shed 3 bases and J shed 6 bases, with 11 bases lying between them. This chain joins TRBV12-3 or TRBV12-4 and TRBJ1-4, with D perhaps TRBD1 (6 bases). This clonotype was obtained from a woman in her twenties or thirties in good health. Sequenced sample: blood. The CDR3 sequence: CASSFTGGHEKLFF. The CDR3 DNA follows: TGTGCCAGCAGTTTTACCGGGGGCCATGAAAAACTGTTTTTT.